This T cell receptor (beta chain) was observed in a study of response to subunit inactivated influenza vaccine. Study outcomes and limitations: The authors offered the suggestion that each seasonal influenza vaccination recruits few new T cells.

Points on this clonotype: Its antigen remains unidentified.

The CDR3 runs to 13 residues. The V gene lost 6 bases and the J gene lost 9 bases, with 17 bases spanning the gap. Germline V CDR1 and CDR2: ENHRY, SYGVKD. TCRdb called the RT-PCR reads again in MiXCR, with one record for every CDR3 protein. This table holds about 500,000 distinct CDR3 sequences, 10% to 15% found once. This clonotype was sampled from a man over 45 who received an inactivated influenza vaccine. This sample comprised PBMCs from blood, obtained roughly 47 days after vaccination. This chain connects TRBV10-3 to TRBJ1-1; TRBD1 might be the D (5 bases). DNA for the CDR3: TGTGCCATCAGAACAAGTTCGGGGACTAAAGCTTTCTTT. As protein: CAIRTSSGTKAFF.